The clone carrying this T cell receptor beta chain was picked up a small number of times. Trimming cost V 8 bases and J 3 bases, with 15 bases left between them. CDR3 size: 14 residues. Germline V CDR1 and CDR2: MNHEY, SVGEGT. Each CDR3 protein gets one entry after TCRdb re-called the RT-PCR reads with MiXCR. The top ten clones hold roughly 3.6% of a sample with fewer than 800,000 distinct CDR3 sequences, approximately 15% of them seen once. The source is a female donor in good health, serving as a healthy control. The material sequenced was memory CD4+ T cells from blood. The chain carries TRBV6-2 or TRBV6-3 and TRBJ2-3; D is perhaps TRBD1 (7 bases). In DNA, the CDR3 is TGTGCCAGCCTCGACAGGGCGGGGACAGATACGCAGTATTTT. Translating gives CASLDRAGTDTQYF.